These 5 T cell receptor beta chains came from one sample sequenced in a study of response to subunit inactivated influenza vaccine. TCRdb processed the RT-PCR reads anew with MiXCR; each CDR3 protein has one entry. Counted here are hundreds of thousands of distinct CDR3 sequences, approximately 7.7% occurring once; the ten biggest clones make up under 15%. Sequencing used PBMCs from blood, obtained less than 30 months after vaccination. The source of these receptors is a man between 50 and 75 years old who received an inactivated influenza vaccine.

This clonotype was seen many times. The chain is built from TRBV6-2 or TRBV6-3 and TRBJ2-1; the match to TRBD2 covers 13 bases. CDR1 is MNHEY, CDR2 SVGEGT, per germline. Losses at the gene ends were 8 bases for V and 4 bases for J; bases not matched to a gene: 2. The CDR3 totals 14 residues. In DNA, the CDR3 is TGTGCCAGCTTGGGACTAGCGGGATACAATGAGCAGTTCTTC. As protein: CASLGLAGYNEQFF.

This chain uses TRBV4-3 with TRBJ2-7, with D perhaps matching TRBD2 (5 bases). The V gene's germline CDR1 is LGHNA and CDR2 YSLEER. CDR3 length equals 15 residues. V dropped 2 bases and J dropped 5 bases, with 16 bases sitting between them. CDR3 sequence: CASSQFPGNRDEQYF. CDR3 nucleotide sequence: TGCGCCAGCAGCCAATTCCCCGGGAACAGAGACGAGCAGTACTTC.

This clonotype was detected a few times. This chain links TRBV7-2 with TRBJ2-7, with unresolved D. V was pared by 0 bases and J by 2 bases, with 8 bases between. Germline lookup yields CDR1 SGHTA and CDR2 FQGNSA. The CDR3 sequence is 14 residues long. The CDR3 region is CASSLAWLAYEQYF. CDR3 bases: TGTGCCAGCAGCTTAGCTTGGCTAGCCTACGAGCAGTACTTC.

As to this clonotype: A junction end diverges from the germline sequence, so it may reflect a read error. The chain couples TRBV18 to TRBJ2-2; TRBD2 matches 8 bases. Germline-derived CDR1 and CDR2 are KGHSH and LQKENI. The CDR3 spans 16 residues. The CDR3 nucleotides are TGTGCCATCTCACCTAAGACTAGCGCAGTCATCGGGGAGCTGTTTTTT. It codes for CAISPKTSAVIGELFF.

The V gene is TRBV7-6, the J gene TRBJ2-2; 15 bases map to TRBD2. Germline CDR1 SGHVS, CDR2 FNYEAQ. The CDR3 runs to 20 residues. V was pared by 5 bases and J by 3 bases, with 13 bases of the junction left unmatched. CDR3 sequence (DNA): TGTGCCAGCAGCCTCCTAGCCGGGACTAGCGGGAGGCCCGACACCGGGGAGCTGTTTTTT. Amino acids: CASSLLAGTSGRPDTGELFF. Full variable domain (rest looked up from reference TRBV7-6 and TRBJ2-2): GAGVSQSPRYKVTKRGQDVALRCDPISGHVSLYWYRQALGQGPEFLTYFNYEAQQDKSGLPNDRFSAERPEGSISTLTIQRTEQRDSAMYRCASSLLAGTSGRPDTGELFFGEGSRLTVL.